These T cell receptor beta chains were read from a single sample in a study of CD8+ T cells in alopecia areata. Sequencing was performed with immunoSEQ multiplex PCR; in TCRdb, only in-frame clones are kept and a portion is missing. Among fewer than 150,000 clones listed, 56% were seen once. The source was CD4+ T cells sorted from blood, collected at week 24, from a patient treated with tofacitinib. Receptors originate from a human donor with alopecia areata. Both conserved end residues are part of each CDR3. D genes are given only for firm matches. Clone size is stated in some rows and not others, as once, few, many or a class when expanded.

J | size | V | D | CDR3 | DNA
TRBJ1-1 | NA | TRBV18 | NA | CASSPQENTEAFF | TGTGCCAGCTCACCACAAGAGAACACTGAAGCTTTCTTT
TRBJ1-1 | NA | TRBV29-1 | NA | CSVEPGTTEAFF | TGCAGCGTTGAACCAGGGACCACTGAAGCTTTCTTT
TRBJ1-1 | NA | TRBV4-2 | TRBD1 | CASSQGERTGEFTEAFF | TGTGCCAGCAGCCAAGGGGAACGAACAGGGGAATTCACTGAAGCTTTCTTT
TRBJ1-4 | NA | TRBV30 | TRBD1 | CAWSPGQGGEKLFF | TGTGCCTGGAGTCCGGGACAGGGGGGTGAAAAACTGTTTTTT
TRBJ2-5 | few | TRBV27 | NA | CASSQVKGTQYF | TGTGCCAGCAGCCAAGTTAAAGGGACCCAGTACTTC
TRBJ2-7 | NA | TRBV7-2 | NA | CASSLGPTQYF | TGTGCCAGCAGCTTAGGTCCCACGCAGTACTTC
TRBJ2-7 | NA | TRBV5-1 | NA | CASRPGTGSYEQYF | TGCGCCAGCAGGCCGGGTACAGGGTCCTACGAGCAGTACTTC
TRBJ1-1 | NA | TRBV28 | NA | CASRLFQAGTEAFF | TGTGCCAGCAGGTTATTCCAGGCAGGAACTGAAGCTTTCTTT
TRBJ1-1 | NA | TRBV5-6 | NA | CASSSDRDTEAFF | TGTGCCAGCAGCTCGGACAGAGACACTGAAGCTTTCTTT
TRBJ2-5 | NA | TRBV29-1 | NA | CSVPGTFQETQYF | TGCAGCGTTCCCGGGACGTTCCAAGAGACCCAGTACTTC
TRBJ1-1 | NA | TRBV6-5 | TRBD1 | CASRRQGDGAFF | TGTGCCAGCAGACGACAGGGGGATGGAGCTTTCTTT
TRBJ2-5 | NA | TRBV2 | NA | CASTHREETQYF | TGTGCCAGCACTCACAGGGAAGAGACCCAGTACTTC
TRBJ2-5 | few | TRBV10-3 | NA | CAISESAPSGTQYF | TGTGCCATCAGTGAGTCCGCCCCCTCGGGGACCCAGTACTTC
TRBJ1-1 | NA | TRBV7-3 | NA | CASSIAAYTEAFF | TGTGCCAGCAGCATCGCAGCATACACTGAAGCTTTCTTT
TRBJ2-7 | NA | TRBV18 | NA | CASSLKGRLYEQYF | TGTGCCAGCTCCCTAAAGGGCAGACTCTACGAGCAGTACTTC
TRBJ2-5 | NA | TRBV29-1 | NA | CSVEFREETQYF | TGCAGCGTTGAATTCCGGGAAGAGACCCAGTACTTC
TRBJ2-2 | few | TRBV15 | TRBD1 | CATSSNRGTGELFF | TGTGCCACCAGCAGCAACAGGGGTACCGGGGAGCTGTTTTTT
TRBJ1-1 | NA | TRBV5-1 | TRBD1 | CASSPDRGRAFF | TGCGCCAGCAGCCCGGACAGGGGAAGGGCTTTCTTT
TRBJ1-2 | NA | TRBV5-1 | NA | CASSLVSRVVGYTF | TGCGCCAGCAGCTTGGTGTCCAGGGTGGTTGGCTACACCTTC
TRBJ2-1 | NA | TRBV7-2 | TRBD2 | CASSLGGGIWDEQFF | TGTGCCAGCAGCTTGGGCGGGGGGATCTGGGATGAGCAGTTCTTC
TRBJ1-1 | NA | TRBV2 | TRBD1 | CASSKDRGGTEAFF | TGTGCCAGCAGTAAGGACAGGGGGGGCACTGAAGCTTTCTTT
TRBJ1-6 | NA | TRBV7-9 | NA | CASSPGGYSPLHF | TGTGCCAGCAGCCCGGGGGGTTATTCACCCCTCCACTTT
TRBJ1-1 | NA | TRBV30 | NA | CAWSVAGNTEAFF | TGTGCCTGGAGTGTAGCAGGGAACACTGAAGCTTTCTTT
TRBJ1-1 | NA | TRBV29-1 | NA | CSVSGLATEAFF | TGCAGCGTATCAGGGTTGGCCACTGAAGCTTTCTTT
TRBJ2-5 | NA | TRBV2 | TRBD2 | CASSQGLAGAQETQYF | TGTGCCAGCAGTCAAGGACTAGCGGGGGCCCAAGAGACCCAGTACTTC
TRBJ1-1 | NA | TRBV4-1 | NA | CASSRGARGVNTEAFF | TGCGCCAGCAGCCGGGGGGCGCGGGGGGTGAACACTGAAGCTTTCTTT
TRBJ1-2 | NA | TRBV18 | NA | CASSPDRTYGYTF | TGTGCCAGCTCACCGGACAGAACCTATGGCTACACCTTC
TRBJ2-5 | few | TRBV10-2 | TRBD2 | CASAKPLAGVATQETQYF | TGCGCCAGCGCAAAACCACTAGCGGGGGTCGCCACACAAGAGACCCAGTACTTC
TRBJ2-6 | once | TRBV6-5 | NA | CASRNPRPGANVLTF | TGTGCCAGCAGGAACCCGCGGCCTGGGGCCAACGTCCTGACTTTC
TRBJ2-3 | NA | TRBV7-2 | NA | CASSFVTDTQYF | TGTGCCAGCAGCTTTGTGACAGATACGCAGTATTTT
TRBJ1-2 | few | TRBV7-8 | NA | CASSFRRDYGYTF | TGTGCCAGCAGCTTTAGAAGGGACTATGGCTACACCTTC
TRBJ2-1 | few | TRBV4-2 | NA | CASSRSDEQFF | TGTGCCAGCAGCCGGTCCGATGAGCAGTTCTTC
TRBJ2-5 | NA | TRBV5-4 | NA | CASRHRSRGTTETQYF | TGTGCCAGCCGCCACCGTAGTCGGGGGACGACAGAGACCCAGTACTTC
TRBJ1-2 | NA | TRBV5-1 | NA | CASSLEGGPGHGYTF | TGCGCCAGCAGCTTGGAGGGGGGGCCCGGACATGGCTACACCTTC
TRBJ2-1 | NA | TRBV5-6 | NA | CASSLGGLVNEQFF | TGTGCCAGCAGCTTAGGCGGGTTGGTGAATGAGCAGTTCTTC
TRBJ1-1 | NA | TRBV29-1 | TRBD1 | CSDDRAAFF | TGCAGCGACGACAGGGCTGCTTTCTTT
TRBJ1-1 | once | TRBV5-6 | TRBD1 | CASSQTGGTEAFF | TGTGCCAGCAGCCAAACAGGGGGCACTGAAGCTTTCTTT
TRBJ1-1 | NA | TRBV29-1 | NA | CSAAEAFF | TGCAGCGCGGCTGAAGCTTTCTTT
TRBJ1-1 | NA | TRBV2 | TRBD1 | CASSDGQGGNEAFF | TGTGCCAGCAGTGATGGACAGGGGGGAAATGAAGCTTTCTTT
TRBJ1-5 | few | TRBV29-1 | NA | CSVMSANQPQHF | TGCAGCGTTATGTCCGCTAATCAGCCCCAGCATTTT
TRBJ2-5 | once | TRBV2 | TRBD1 | CARGTEQETQYF | TGTGCCAGGGGGACAGAACAAGAGACCCAGTACTTC
TRBJ2-1 | few | TRBV2 | NA | CASSSPGDEQFF | TGTGCCAGCAGTTCCCCCGGGGATGAGCAGTTCTTC